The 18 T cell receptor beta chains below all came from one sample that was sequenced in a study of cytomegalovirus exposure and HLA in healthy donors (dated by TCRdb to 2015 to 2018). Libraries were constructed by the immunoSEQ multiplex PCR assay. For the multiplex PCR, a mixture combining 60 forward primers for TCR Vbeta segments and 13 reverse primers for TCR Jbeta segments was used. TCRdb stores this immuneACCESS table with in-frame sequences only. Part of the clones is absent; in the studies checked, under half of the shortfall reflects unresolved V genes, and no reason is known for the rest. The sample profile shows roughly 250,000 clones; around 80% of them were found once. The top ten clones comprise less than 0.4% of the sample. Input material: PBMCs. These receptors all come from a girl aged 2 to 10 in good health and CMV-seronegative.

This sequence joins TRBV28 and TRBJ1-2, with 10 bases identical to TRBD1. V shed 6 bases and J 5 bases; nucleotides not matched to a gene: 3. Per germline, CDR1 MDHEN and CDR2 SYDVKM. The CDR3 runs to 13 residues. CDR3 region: CASRTGGLYGYTF. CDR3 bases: TGTGCCAGCAGGACAGGGGGCCTGTATGGCTACACCTTC.

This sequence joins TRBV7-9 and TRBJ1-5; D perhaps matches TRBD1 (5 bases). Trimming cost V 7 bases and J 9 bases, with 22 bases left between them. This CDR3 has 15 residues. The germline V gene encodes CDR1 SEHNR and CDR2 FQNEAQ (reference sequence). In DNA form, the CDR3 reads TGTGCCAGCACCGATAGTCGGGGGACCTTATTGCCCCAGCATTTT. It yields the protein CASTDSRGTLLPQHF.

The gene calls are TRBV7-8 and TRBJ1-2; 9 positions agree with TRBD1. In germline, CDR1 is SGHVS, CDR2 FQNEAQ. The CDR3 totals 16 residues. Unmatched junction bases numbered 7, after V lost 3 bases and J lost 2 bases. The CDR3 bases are TGTGCCAGCAGCTTCGCCCGGGACAGGGAGAACTATGGCTACACCTTC. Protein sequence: CASSFARDRENYGYTF.

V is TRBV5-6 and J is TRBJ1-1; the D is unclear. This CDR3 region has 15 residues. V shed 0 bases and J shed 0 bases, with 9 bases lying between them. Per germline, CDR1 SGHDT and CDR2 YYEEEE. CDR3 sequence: CASSLGGLMNTEAFF. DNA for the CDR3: TGTGCCAGCAGCTTGGGAGGGCTCATGAACACTGAAGCTTTCTTT.

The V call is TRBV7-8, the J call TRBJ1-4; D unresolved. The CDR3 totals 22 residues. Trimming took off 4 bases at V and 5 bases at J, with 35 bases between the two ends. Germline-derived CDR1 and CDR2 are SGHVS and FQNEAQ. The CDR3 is CASSSAALKVGRSNRGNEKLFF. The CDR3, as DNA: TGTGCCAGCAGCTCCGCGGCCCTTAAGGTCGGGCGATCAAACCGAGGGAATGAAAAACTGTTTTTT. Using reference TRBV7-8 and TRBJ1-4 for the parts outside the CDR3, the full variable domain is GAGVSQSPRYKVAKRGQDVALRCDPISGHVSLFWYQQALGQGPEFLTYFQNEAQLDKSGLPSDRFFAERPEGSVSTLKIQRTQQEDSAVYLCASSSAALKVGRSNRGNEKLFFGSGTQLSVL.

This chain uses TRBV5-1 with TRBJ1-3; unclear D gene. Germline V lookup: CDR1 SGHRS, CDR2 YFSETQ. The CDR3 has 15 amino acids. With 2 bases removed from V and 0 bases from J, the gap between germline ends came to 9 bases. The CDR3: CASSLSTGSGNTIYF. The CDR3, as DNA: TGCGCCAGCAGCTTAAGTACGGGCTCTGGAAACACCATATATTTT.

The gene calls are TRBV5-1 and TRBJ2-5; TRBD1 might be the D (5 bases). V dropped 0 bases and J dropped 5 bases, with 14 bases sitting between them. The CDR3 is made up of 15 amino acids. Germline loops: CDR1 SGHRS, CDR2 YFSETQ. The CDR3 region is CASSLEGFAPETQYF. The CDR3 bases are TGCGCCAGCAGCTTGGAGGGGTTCGCACCGGAGACCCAGTACTTC.

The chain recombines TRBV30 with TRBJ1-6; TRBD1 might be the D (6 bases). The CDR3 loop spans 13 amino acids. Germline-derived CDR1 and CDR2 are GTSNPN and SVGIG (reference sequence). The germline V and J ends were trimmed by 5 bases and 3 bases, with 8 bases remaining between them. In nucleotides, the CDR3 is TGTGCCTGGGAGGACAGCTATAATTCACCCCTCCACTTT. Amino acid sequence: CAWEDSYNSPLHF.

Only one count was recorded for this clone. CDR3 amino acids: CAWSVGATSGNTIYF. In nucleotides, the CDR3 is TGTGCCTGGAGTGTAGGGGCAACCTCTGGAAACACCATATATTTT. The J gene is TRBJ1-3, the V gene TRBV30; the D gene is possibly TRBD1 (5 bases). From germline, CDR1 is GTSNPN and CDR2 SVGIG (reference sequence). V shed 0 bases and J shed 0 bases, with 9 bases lying between them. The CDR3 runs to 15 residues.

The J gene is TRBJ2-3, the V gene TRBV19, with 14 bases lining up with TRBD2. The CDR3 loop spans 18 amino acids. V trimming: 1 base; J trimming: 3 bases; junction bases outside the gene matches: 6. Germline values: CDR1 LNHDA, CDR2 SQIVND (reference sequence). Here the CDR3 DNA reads TGTGCCAGTAGTATAGGACTAGCGGGAGGGCCAGGTACAGATACGCAGTATTTT. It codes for CASSIGLAGGPGTDTQYF.

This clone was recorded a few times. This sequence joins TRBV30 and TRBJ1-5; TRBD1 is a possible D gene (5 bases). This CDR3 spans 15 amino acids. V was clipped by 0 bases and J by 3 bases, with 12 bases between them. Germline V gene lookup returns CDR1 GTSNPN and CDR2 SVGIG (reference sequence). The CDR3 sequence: CAWSVQTVDNQPQHF. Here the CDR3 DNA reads TGTGCCTGGAGTGTACAGACAGTCGACAATCAGCCCCAGCATTTT.

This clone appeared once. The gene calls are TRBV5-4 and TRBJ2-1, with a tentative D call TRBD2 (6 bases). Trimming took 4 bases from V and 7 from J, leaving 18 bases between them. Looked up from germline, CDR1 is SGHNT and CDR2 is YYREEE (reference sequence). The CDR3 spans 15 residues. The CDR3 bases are TGTGCCAGCAGCCCAACCGGGAGTCGCCTTAATGAGCAGTTCTTC. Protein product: CASSPTGSRLNEQFF.

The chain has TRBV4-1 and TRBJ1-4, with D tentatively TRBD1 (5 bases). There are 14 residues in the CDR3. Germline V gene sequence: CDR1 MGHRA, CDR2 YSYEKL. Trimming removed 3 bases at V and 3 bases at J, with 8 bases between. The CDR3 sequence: CASSHRTPNEKLFF. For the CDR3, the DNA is TGCGCCAGCAGCCACCGGACACCTAATGAAAAACTGTTTTTT.

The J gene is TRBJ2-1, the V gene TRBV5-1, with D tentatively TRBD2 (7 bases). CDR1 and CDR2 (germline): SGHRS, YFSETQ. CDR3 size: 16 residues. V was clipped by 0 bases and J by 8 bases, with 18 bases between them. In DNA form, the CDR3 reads TGCGCCAGCAGCTTGGCACTTGGGGGGGGCAGGGATGAGCAGTTCTTC. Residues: CASSLALGGGRDEQFF.

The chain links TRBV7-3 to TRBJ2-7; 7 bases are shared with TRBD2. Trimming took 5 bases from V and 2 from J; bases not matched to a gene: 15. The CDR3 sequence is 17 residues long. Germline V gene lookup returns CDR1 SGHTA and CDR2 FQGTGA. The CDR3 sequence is CASSPSGLAGMTYEQYF. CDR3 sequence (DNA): TGTGCCAGCAGCCCCTCCGGGTTAGCGGGTATGACCTACGAGCAGTACTTC.

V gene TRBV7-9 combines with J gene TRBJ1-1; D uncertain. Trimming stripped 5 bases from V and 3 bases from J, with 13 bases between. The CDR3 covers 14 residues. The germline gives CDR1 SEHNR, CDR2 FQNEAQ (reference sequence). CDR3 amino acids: CASSLTVRDTEAFF. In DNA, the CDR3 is TGTGCCAGCAGCCTTACGGTTCGGGACACTGAAGCTTTCTTT.

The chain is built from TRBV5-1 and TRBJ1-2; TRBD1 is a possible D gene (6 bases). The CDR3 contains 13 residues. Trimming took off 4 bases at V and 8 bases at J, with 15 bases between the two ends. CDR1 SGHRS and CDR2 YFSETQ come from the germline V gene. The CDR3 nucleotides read TGCGCCAGCAGCCTCGGCTACAGGGCAGGCTACACCTTC. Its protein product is CASSLGYRAGYTF.

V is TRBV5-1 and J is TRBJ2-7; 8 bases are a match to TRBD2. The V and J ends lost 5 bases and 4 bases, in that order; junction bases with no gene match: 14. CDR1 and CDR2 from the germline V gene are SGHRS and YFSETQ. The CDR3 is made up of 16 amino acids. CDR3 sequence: CASSSTTGLGTYEQYF. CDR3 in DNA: TGCGCCAGCAGTTCAACAACGGGACTAGGGACTTACGAGCAGTACTTC.